Presented here are 12 T cell receptor beta chains from one specimen sequenced in a study of cytomegalovirus exposure and HLA in healthy donors. In the PCR, 60 Vbeta and 13 Jbeta primers were used. TCRdb keeps only in-frame clones here, not all; method: immunoSEQ multiplex PCR. In the table there are 150,000 to 200,000 clones, around 65% of which are singletons. Input material: PBMCs. The receptors shown here come from a woman aged 40 to 50 in good health and CMV-seropositive.

In its sample, this clone was seen a few times. This chain connects TRBV5-1 to TRBJ2-7; 7 positions match TRBD1. The V and J ends lost 3 bases and 2 bases, in that order; junction bases with no gene match: 2. This CDR3 has 13 amino acids. From germline, CDR1 is SGHRS and CDR2 YFSETQ. CDR3 amino acids: CASSSTGTYEQYF. In nucleotides, the CDR3 is TGCGCCAGCAGCTCGACAGGGACCTACGAGCAGTACTTC.

The V gene is TRBV9, the J gene TRBJ1-4; 8 bases align to TRBD1. This CDR3 region has 14 residues. The junction had 2 bases not matched to a gene; V was cut back by 0 bases and J by 7 bases. Germline loops: CDR1 SGDLS, CDR2 YYNGEE. The CDR3 DNA reads as TGTGCCAGCAGCGTAGAGGACAGGGCTGAAAAACTGTTTTTT. It translates to CASSVEDRAEKLFF.

The rearrangement joins TRBV7-2 to TRBJ2-1; 10 bases are shared with TRBD1. The V gene's germline CDR1 is SGHTA and CDR2 FQGNSA. The CDR3 is 16 residues long. With V trimmed by 2 bases and J by 5 bases, 6 bases remained unmatched. The CDR3 reads CASSLPGQGFHNEQFF. DNA for the CDR3: TGTGCCAGCAGCTTACCGGGACAGGGGTTCCACAATGAGCAGTTCTTC.

This chain joins TRBV28 and TRBJ1-5; the match to TRBD1 covers 8 bases. Germline loops: CDR1 MDHEN, CDR2 SYDVKM. V was pared by 6 bases and J by 5 bases, with 6 bases of the junction left unmatched. The CDR3 covers 14 residues. Here the CDR3 DNA reads TGTGCCAGCAGCCGAGGACAGGGTTATCAGCCCCAGCATTTT. The encoded protein is CASSRGQGYQPQHF.

This clone was observed a handful of times. The chain couples TRBV5-1 to TRBJ1-1; TRBD1 matches 7 bases. The CDR3 contains 14 residues. Germline V lookup: CDR1 SGHRS, CDR2 YFSETQ. V shed 6 bases, J shed 0 bases, and the junction held 5 bases outside the gene matches. The CDR3 nucleotides are TGCGCCAGCACCATGGGACAGATGAACACTGAAGCTTTCTTT. Translated, it gives CASTMGQMNTEAFF.

This chain joins TRBV5-1 and TRBJ2-1; unclear D gene. Trimming took 2 bases from V and 5 from J, leaving 17 bases between them. This CDR3 is built from 16 residues. Germline V lookup: CDR1 SGHRS, CDR2 YFSETQ. The chain's CDR3 is CASSLTQTIINNEQFF. CDR3 sequence (DNA): TGCGCCAGCAGCTTAACCCAAACTATCATAAACAATGAGCAGTTCTTC.

The genes are TRBV6-6 and TRBJ1-5; 7 bases match TRBD1. This CDR3 region has 14 residues. The germline V gene encodes CDR1 MNHNY and CDR2 SVGAGI (reference sequence). V lost 0 bases and J lost 7; bases outside the gene matches: 3. For the CDR3, the DNA is TGTGCCAGCAGTTACTCAGGGGGCGGGCAGCCCCAGCATTTT. Encoded protein: CASSYSGGGQPQHF.

The genes are TRBV28 and TRBJ1-2; D call uncertain. This CDR3 contains 14 residues. Germline V gene data show CDR1 as MDHEN and CDR2 as SYDVKM. Between the trimmed V and J ends, which lost 6 bases and 0 bases, there was a span of 11 bases. The CDR3 DNA reads TGTGCCAGCAGACCCCGTCAGGCTAACTATGGCTACACCTTC. Residues: CASRPRQANYGYTF.

The chain uses TRBV5-1 and TRBJ2-6; 7 positions agree with TRBD2. Trimming took 4 bases from V and 0 from J; bases not matched to a gene: 7. CDR1 and CDR2 from the germline V gene are SGHRS and YFSETQ. This CDR3 is built from 17 residues. CDR3 bases: TGCGCCAGCAGCGGGGGGGGGACCAGCTCTGGGGCCAACGTCCTGACTTTC. Protein sequence: CASSGGGTSSGANVLTF.

V gene TRBV4-3 combines with J gene TRBJ1-1; 7 positions agree with TRBD1. Per germline, CDR1 LGHNA and CDR2 YSLEER. CDR3 length equals 16 residues. Losses at the gene ends were 1 base for V and 0 bases for J; bases not matched to a gene: 5. Here the CDR3 reads CASSQGPDRVNTEAFF. The CDR3, as DNA: TGCGCCAGCAGCCAAGGCCCCGACAGGGTGAACACTGAAGCTTTCTTT.

The gene calls are TRBV29-1 and TRBJ2-7, with a weak D call TRBD2 (6 bases). Germline loops: CDR1 SQVTM, CDR2 ANQGSEA. Deletions cut 4 bases from V and 5 bases from J, with 15 bases between. There are 13 residues in the CDR3. DNA of the CDR3: TGCAGCGTTGGTGGGACTTCGGGACACGAGCAGTACTTC. Translated: CSVGGTSGHEQYF.

The rearrangement links TRBV5-3 to TRBJ2-3; the match to TRBD2 covers 12 bases. TRBV5-3 is known as an ORF, though its function is uncertain. There are 17 residues in the CDR3. Losses at the gene ends were 2 bases for V and 1 base for J; bases not matched to a gene: 5. The CDR3 bases are TGTGCCAGAAGCTTTACTAGCGGGAGGCCGCGCACAGATACGCAGTATTTT. Translation gives CARSFTSGRPRTDTQYF.